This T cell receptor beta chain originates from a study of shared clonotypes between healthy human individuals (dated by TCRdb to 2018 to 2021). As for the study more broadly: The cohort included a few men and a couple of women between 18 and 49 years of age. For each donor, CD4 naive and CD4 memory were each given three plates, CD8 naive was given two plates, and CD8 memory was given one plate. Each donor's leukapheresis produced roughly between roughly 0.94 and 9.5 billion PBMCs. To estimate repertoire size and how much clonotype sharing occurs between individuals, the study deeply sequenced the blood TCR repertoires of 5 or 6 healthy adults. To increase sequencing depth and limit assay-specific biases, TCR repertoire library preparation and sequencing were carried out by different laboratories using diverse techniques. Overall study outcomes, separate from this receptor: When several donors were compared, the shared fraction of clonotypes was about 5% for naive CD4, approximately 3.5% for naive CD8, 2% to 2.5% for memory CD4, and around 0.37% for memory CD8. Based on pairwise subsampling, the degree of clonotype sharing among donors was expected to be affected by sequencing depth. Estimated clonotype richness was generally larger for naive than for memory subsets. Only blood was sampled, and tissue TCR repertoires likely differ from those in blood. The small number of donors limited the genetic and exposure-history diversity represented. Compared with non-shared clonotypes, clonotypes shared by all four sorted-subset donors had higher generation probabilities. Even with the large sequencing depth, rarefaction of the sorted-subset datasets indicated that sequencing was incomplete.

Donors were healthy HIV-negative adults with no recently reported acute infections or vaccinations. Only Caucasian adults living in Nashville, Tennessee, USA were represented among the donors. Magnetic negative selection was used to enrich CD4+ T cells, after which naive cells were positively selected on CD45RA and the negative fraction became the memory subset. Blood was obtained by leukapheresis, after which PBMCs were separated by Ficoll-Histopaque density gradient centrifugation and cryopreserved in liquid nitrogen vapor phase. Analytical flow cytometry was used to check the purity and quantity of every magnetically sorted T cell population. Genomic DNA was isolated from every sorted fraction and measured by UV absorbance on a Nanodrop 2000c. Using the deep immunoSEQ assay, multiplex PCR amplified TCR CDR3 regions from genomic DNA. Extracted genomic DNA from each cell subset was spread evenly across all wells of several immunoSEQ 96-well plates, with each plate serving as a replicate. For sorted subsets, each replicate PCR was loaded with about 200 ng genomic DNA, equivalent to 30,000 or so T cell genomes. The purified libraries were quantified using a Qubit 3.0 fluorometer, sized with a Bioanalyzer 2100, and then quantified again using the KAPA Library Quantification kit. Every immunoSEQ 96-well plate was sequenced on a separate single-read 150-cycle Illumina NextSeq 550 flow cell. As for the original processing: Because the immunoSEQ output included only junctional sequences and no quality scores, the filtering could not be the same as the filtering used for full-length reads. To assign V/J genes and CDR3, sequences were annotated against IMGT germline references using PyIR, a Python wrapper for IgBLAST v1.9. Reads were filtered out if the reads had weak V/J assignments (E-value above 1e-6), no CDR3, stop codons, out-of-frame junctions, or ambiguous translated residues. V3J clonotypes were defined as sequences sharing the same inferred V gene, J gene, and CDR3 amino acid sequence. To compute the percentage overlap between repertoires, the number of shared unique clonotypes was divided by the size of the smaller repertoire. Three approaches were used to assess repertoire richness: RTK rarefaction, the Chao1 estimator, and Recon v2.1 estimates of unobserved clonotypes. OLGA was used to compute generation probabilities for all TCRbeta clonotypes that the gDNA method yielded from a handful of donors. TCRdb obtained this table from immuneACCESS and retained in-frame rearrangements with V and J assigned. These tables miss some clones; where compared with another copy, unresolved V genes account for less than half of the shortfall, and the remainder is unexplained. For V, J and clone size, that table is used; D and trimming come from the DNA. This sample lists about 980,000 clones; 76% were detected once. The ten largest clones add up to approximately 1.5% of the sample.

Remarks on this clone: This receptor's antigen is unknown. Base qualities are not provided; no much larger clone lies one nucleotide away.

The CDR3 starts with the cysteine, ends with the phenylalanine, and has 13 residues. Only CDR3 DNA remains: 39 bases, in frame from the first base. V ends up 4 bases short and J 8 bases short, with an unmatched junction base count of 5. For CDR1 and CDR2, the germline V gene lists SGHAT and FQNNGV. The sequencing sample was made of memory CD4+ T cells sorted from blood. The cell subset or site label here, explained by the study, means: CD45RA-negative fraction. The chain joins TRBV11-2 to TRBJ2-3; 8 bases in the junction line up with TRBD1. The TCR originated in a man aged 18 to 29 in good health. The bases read TGTGCCAGCAGCTCCGACAGGGGAACTACGCAGTATTTT. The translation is CASSSDRGTTQYF.